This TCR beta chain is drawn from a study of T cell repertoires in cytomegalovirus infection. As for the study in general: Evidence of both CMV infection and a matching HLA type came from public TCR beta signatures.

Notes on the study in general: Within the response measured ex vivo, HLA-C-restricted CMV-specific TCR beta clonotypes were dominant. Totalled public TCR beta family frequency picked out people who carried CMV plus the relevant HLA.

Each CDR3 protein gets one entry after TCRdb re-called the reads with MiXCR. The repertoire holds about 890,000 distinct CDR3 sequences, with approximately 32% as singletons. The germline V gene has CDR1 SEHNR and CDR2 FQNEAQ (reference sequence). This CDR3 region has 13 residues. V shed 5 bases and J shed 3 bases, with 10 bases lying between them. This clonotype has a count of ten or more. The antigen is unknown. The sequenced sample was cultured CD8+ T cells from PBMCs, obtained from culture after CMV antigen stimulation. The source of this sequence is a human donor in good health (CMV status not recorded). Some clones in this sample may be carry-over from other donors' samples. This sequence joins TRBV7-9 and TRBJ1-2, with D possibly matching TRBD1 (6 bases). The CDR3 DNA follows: TGTGCCAGCAGCCACAGGGATCACTATGGCTACACCTTC. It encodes CASSHRDHYGYTF. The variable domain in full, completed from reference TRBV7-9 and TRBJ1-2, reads DTGVSQNPRHKITKRGQNVTFRCDPISEHNRLYWYRQTLGQGPEFLTYFQNEAQLEKSRLLSDRFSAERPKGSFSTLEIQRTEQGDSAMYLCASSHRDHYGYTFGSGTRLTVV.